Below are 19 T cell receptor beta chains sequenced from a single sample in a study of blood T cell repertoires in COVID-19. Clones were read by immunoSEQ multiplex PCR, and TCRdb kept only the in-frame ones, dropping some. The table has about 130,000 clones, 86% seen once. The sample consisted of PBMCs or T cells enriched from blood (not recorded which). The receptor set was obtained from a woman in her fifties or sixties who had recovered from COVID-19.

The rearrangement joins TRBV6-5 to TRBJ1-1, with D hard to call. V shed 7 bases and J shed 4 bases, with 13 bases lying between them. The length of the CDR3 is 13 residues. Per germline, CDR1 MNHEY and CDR2 SVGAGI. The CDR3 loop reads CASTLERSTEAFF. CDR3 nucleotides: TGTGCCAGCACCCTCGAGAGGAGCACTGAAGCTTTCTTT.

The rearrangement joins TRBV10-2 to TRBJ2-1, with 10 bases fitting TRBD2. The V segment lost 4 bases and the J segment 0 bases; nucleotides outside the gene matches: 9. The CDR3 is made up of 18 amino acids. CDR1 is WSHSY, CDR2 SAAADI, per germline. The CDR3 reads CASSVGAGGTSSYNEQFF. CDR3 DNA sequence: TGCGCCAGCAGTGTCGGAGCGGGGGGGACTAGCTCCTACAATGAGCAGTTCTTC.

This CDR3 is CASGGSQDTEAFF. CDR3 sequence (DNA): TGTGCCAGCGGGGGGAGTCAGGACACTGAAGCTTTCTTT. V gene TRBV5-4 combines with J gene TRBJ1-1, with a weak D call TRBD1 (5 bases). Per the germline V gene, CDR1 is SGHNT and CDR2 is YYREEE (reference sequence). The CDR3 contains 13 residues. V was shortened by 7 bases and J by 3 bases, with 13 bases between the two germline ends.

The chain has TRBV4-1 and TRBJ1-4; TRBD1 agrees at 10 bases. The J segment lost 7 bases and the V segment lost 1 base, leaving 3 bases of the junction unmatched. The germline V gene encodes CDR1 MGHRA and CDR2 YSYEKL. There are 15 residues in the CDR3. The DNA for the CDR3 is TGCGCCAGCAGCCAAGGGGACAGGGGAGGTGAAAAACTGTTTTTT. Amino acids: CASSQGDRGGEKLFF.

This chain uses TRBV9 with TRBJ1-1, with 9 nucleotides matching TRBD1. V trimming: 3 bases; J trimming: 1 base; junction bases outside the gene matches: 4. The CDR3 has 15 amino acids. CDR1 and CDR2 from the germline V gene are SGDLS and YYNGEE. The CDR3 region has the DNA TGTGCCAGCAGCGCCTTGGGACAGGGGAACACTGAAGCTTTCTTT. Amino acids: CASSALGQGNTEAFF.

This clone occurred once. The chain carries TRBV6-6 and TRBJ1-2; the D gene is possibly TRBD1 (6 bases). Trimming took off 7 bases at V and 0 bases at J, with 12 bases between the two ends. This CDR3 region has 14 residues. CDR1 is MNHNY and CDR2 is SVGAGI in the germline V gene (reference sequence). The CDR3 here is CASTLTGPNYGYTF. DNA for the CDR3: TGTGCCAGCACCCTGACAGGTCCTAACTATGGCTACACCTTC.

J is TRBJ1-1 and V is TRBV18; TRBD1 is a possible D gene (5 bases). Per germline, CDR1 KGHSH and CDR2 LQKENI. This CDR3 has 15 residues. The V and J ends lost 2 bases and 0 bases respectively, with 10 bases between them. Here the CDR3 reads CASSPFDSLNTEAFF. CDR3 nucleotides: TGTGCCAGCTCACCATTCGACAGCCTGAACACTGAAGCTTTCTTT. Together with reference TRBV18 and TRBJ1-1, the CDR3 gives the full variable domain: NAGVMQNPRHLVRRRGQEARLRCSPMKGHSHVYWYRQLPEEGLKFMVYLQKENIIDESGMPKERFSAEFPKEGPSILRIQQVVRGDSAAYFCASSPFDSLNTEAFFGQGTRLTVV.

J is TRBJ1-1 and V is TRBV5-1, with 8 nucleotides matching TRBD1. The CDR3 runs to 17 residues. In germline, CDR1 is SGHRS, CDR2 YFSETQ. V trimming: 3 bases; J trimming: 3 bases; junction bases outside the gene matches: 13. DNA for the CDR3: TGCGCCAGCAGCTCTGGATTTGGACAGGGAAGGGACACTGAAGCTTTCTTT. Translating gives CASSSGFGQGRDTEAFF.

The J gene is TRBJ1-4, the V gene TRBV7-9, with TRBD1 matching over 10 bases. The CDR3 extends over 16 amino acids. CDR1 is SEHNR and CDR2 is FQNEAQ in the germline V gene (reference sequence). J lost 1 base, V lost 5 bases, and 4 bases had no gene match. The CDR3 sequence: CASSTWDRGTNEKLFF. The CDR3 region has the DNA TGTGCCAGCAGCACTTGGGACAGGGGAACTAATGAAAAACTGTTTTTT.

The rearrangement joins TRBV4-1 to TRBJ1-5; 12 nucleotides align to TRBD1. Per germline, CDR1 MGHRA and CDR2 YSYEKL. CDR3 size: 16 residues. The trim removed 4 bases at V and 3 bases at J, leaving 4 bases unmatched. As DNA, the CDR3 is TGCGCCAGCAGCCCTGGGACAGGGGGCTTCAATCAGCCCCAGCATTTT. It yields the protein CASSPGTGGFNQPQHF.

The rearrangement joins TRBV7-8 to TRBJ1-1; 9 nucleotides align to TRBD1. The trim removed 2 bases at V and 1 base at J, leaving 5 bases unmatched. From germline, CDR1 is SGHVS and CDR2 FQNEAQ. This CDR3 spans 16 amino acids. The CDR3 DNA sequence: TGTGCCAGCAGCTTACGTGGACAGGGGAAGAACACTGAAGCTTTCTTT. Translation: CASSLRGQGKNTEAFF.

This clone was observed once. The chain recombines TRBV7-2 with TRBJ1-1; D remains ambiguous. V dropped 3 bases and J dropped 1 base, with 6 bases sitting between them. Germline V lookup: CDR1 SGHTA, CDR2 FQGNSA. The CDR3 spans 13 residues. CDR3 in amino acids: CASSFGPNTEAFF. CDR3 DNA sequence: TGTGCCAGCAGCTTTGGCCCGAACACTGAAGCTTTCTTT.

A few counts support this clone. Here the CDR3 reads CASSPARSYEQYF. CDR3 sequence (DNA): TGTGCCAGCAGCCCGGCGCGGTCCTACGAGCAGTACTTC. The gene calls are TRBV5-6 and TRBJ2-7; D is unresolved. V lost 4 bases, J lost 1 base, and 9 bases lay in between. Germline CDR1 SGHDT, CDR2 YYEEEE. The CDR3 contains 13 residues.

This chain connects TRBV7-9 to TRBJ2-7; 10 positions match TRBD2. CDR1 is SEHNR, CDR2 FQNEAQ, per germline (reference sequence). The CDR3 runs 15 residues. The trim removed 1 base at V and 6 bases at J, leaving 6 bases unmatched. The CDR3 nucleotides read TGTGCCAGCAGCTTAGGAGCGGGGGGGCTCTCCGAGCAGTACTTC. Translation gives CASSLGAGGLSEQYF.

The V gene is TRBV10-1, the J gene TRBJ2-7; 8 positions match TRBD1. Germline loops: CDR1 WNHNN, CDR2 SYGVQD (reference sequence). The trim removed 3 bases at V and 7 bases at J, leaving 11 bases unmatched. This CDR3 has 15 residues. CDR3 DNA sequence: TGCGCCAGCAGTGACGCGGGGACAGGTTGGTGGGAGCAGTACTTC. This sequence encodes CASSDAGTGWWEQYF.

The chain employs TRBV5-6 and TRBJ1-1; TRBD1 aligns across 9 bases. CDR3 length equals 16 residues. The germline V gene encodes CDR1 SGHDT and CDR2 YYEEEE. The V and J ends lost 0 bases and 5 bases, in that order; junction bases with no gene match: 8. For the CDR3, the DNA is TGTGCCAGCAGCTTGGGGGCGGGGACAGGGCATACTGAAGCTTTCTTT. This encodes CASSLGAGTGHTEAFF.

This clone was counted once. The chain links TRBV2 to TRBJ2-5; 7 bases are a match to TRBD2. CDR3 length equals 16 residues. Germline values: CDR1 SNHLY, CDR2 FYNNEI. The V and J ends lost 0 bases and 2 bases, in that order; junction bases with no gene match: 6. This CDR3 reads CASSEALSGKQETQYF. The CDR3 DNA is TGTGCCAGCAGTGAAGCTCTAAGCGGGAAACAAGAGACCCAGTACTTC.

The J gene is TRBJ1-6, the V gene TRBV6-6; 7 nucleotides agree with TRBD1. The V gene end was trimmed by 0 bases and the J gene end by 8 bases; junction bases not matched to a gene: 4. CDR3 length: 15 amino acids. CDR1 is MNHNY and CDR2 is SVGAGI in the germline V gene (reference sequence). The CDR3 sequence: CASSYSLGGDSPLHF. The DNA for the CDR3 is TGTGCCAGCAGTTACTCGTTAGGGGGCGATTCACCCCTCCACTTT.

This clone was seen a handful of times. The CDR3 protein is CASSPGVSGYSYNEQFF. Here the CDR3 DNA reads TGCGCCAGCAGCCCAGGAGTTAGCGGCTATTCCTACAATGAGCAGTTCTTC. The chain couples TRBV5-1 to TRBJ2-1; perhaps TRBD2 as D (6 bases). Germline V CDR1 and CDR2: SGHRS, YFSETQ. Trimming took off 4 bases at V and 1 base at J, with 18 bases between the two ends. The CDR3 covers 17 residues.